These 26 T cell receptor beta chains came from one sample sequenced in a study of CD8+ T cells in alopecia areata (dated by TCRdb to between 2018 and 2020). Library preparation was by the immunoSEQ multiplex PCR assay. For TCR sequencing, RNA was extracted from every sample and reverse transcribed into cDNA to serve as template. Not all clones reach the TCRdb copy of this immuneACCESS table, which keeps in-frame sequences only. Checked studies attribute under half of the gap to unresolved V genes and leave the rest unexplained. The table notes some 6,000 clones here, none of them singletons. 30% to 35% of the sample is in the top ten clones. Cells from mouse cutaneous lymph nodes were pooled, stained for CD4, CD8alpha, NKG2D, NKG2ACE and other markers, and then sorted on a BD Influx. What was sequenced was CD8+ T cells sorted from a lymph node. These receptor sequences come from a C3H/HeJ mouse with alopecia areata. Mice belonging to this strain carry MHC haplotype H2-k.

This clone has at least ten counts. Gene names are the mouse ones. With the read ending 4 residues before the CDR3 end, the germline J gene is used to fill in that end. The chain carries TRBV31 and TRBJ1-1; 9 bases are shared with TRBD1. This CDR3 has 15 residues. Germline V gene lookup returns CDR1 GKSSPN and CDR2 SITVG. J was trimmed by 0 bases and V by 0 bases; bases with no gene match: 2. The CDR3 sequence: CAWSLTGGANTEVFF. The DNA read from the CDR3 is TGTGCCTGGAGTCTAACAGGGGGCGCAAACACA.

This clone showed up just a few times. The genes are named according to mouse. From the germline J gene comes the end of the CDR3, since the read stops 3 residues before it. The chain uses TRBV19 and TRBJ1-6; D is undetermined. TRBJ1-6 is assigned to the ORF class and has an uncertain function. The V and J ends lost 2 bases and 6 bases respectively, with 6 bases between them. Per the germline V gene, CDR1 is FNHDT and CDR2 is SITEND (reference sequence). The length of the CDR3 is 13 residues. CDR3 amino acids: CASSIQVNSPLYF. CDR3 DNA, as far as it was read: TGTGCCAGCAGTATTCAGGTTAATTCGCCC.

By share, this clone counts as medium-sized. Germline and genes: mouse. The read halts 4 residues ahead of the CDR3 end, with the missing end drawn from the germline J gene. This chain connects TRBV17 to TRBJ2-2; TRBD1 might be the D (5 bases). This CDR3 is built from 14 residues. In germline, CDR1 is MNHDT, CDR2 YYDKIL. With 2 bases removed from V and 1 base from J, the gap between germline ends came to 5 bases. CDR3 sequence reads: CASSRQGNTGQLYF. CDR3 DNA, as far as it was read: TGTGCTAGCAGTAGACAGGGAAACACCGGG.

In the case of this clone: Genes and germline come from the mouse. The sequenced fragment ends 4 residues before the CDR3 boundary, so the rest is inferred from the germline J gene. The chain links TRBV5 to TRBJ2-5; 12 nucleotides match TRBD2. This CDR3 is built from 15 residues. Germline loops: CDR1 LGHNA, CDR2 YNLKQL (reference sequence). CDR3 DNA (partial): TGTGCCAGCAGCCCGTGGACTGGGGGGGAAGAC. As protein: CASSPWTGGED. The whole CDR3 protein reads CASSPWTGGEDTQYF.

This clone was recorded many times. Genes and germline are mouse. The CDR3 end is not reached by the read, which stops 4 residues before it; the germline J gene fills it in. J is TRBJ1-1 and V is TRBV13-1; D gene unclear. Germline loops: CDR1 NSHNY, CDR2 SYGAGN. Trimming took 4 bases from V and 0 from J, leaving 10 bases between them. The CDR3 length is 14 residues. Partial CDR3 DNA: TGTGCCAGCAGTCCGACAAAAGCAAACACA. It is translated as CASSPTKANT. The whole CDR3 region reads CASSPTKANTEVFF.

This clone was seen many times. Here the gene names and germline are mouse. The read gets to within 4 residues of the CDR3 end, and the germline J gene fills in the rest. The rearrangement links TRBV13-1 to TRBJ1-1; TRBD1 might be the D (5 bases). Germline V CDR1 and CDR2: NSHNY, SYGAGN. This CDR3 has 11 residues. CDR3 sequence: CASSERGEVFF. The covered CDR3 bases are TGTGCCAGCAGTGAGAGGGGA.

This clone showed up many times. The germline and genes are mouse ones. The CDR3 end lies 4 residues beyond the end of the read and is filled in from the germline J gene. This sequence joins TRBV13-1 and TRBJ2-7; D perhaps matches TRBD1 (6 bases). Germline V lookup: CDR1 NSHNY, CDR2 SYGAGN. The CDR3 is 13 amino acids. V was shortened by 3 bases and J by 0 bases, with 7 bases between the two germline ends. Incomplete CDR3 DNA: TGTGCCAGCAGTGGGGACATCTCCTAT. Protein product: CASSGDISY. From start to end, the CDR3 is CASSGDISYEQYF.

This clone was detected ten times or more. The gene names here belong to mouse. With the read ending 4 residues before the CDR3 end, the germline J gene is used to fill in that end. This rearrangement joins TRBV1 to TRBJ2-1; 8 nucleotides agree with TRBD1. This CDR3 contains 15 residues. Germline lookup yields CDR1 NSQYPW and CDR2 LRSPGD (reference sequence). Trimming at V came to 1 base and at J to 3 bases, leaving 2 bases not matched to a gene. The part of the CDR3 DNA that was read is TGCACCTGCAGTGCAGCAGGGGGCGGCTATGCT. It translates to CTCSAAGGGYA. The complete CDR3 protein is CTCSAAGGGYAEQFF.

This clone was seen only a few times. Mouse gene names apply. The CDR3 loop reads CASSRQGSAETLYF. CDR3 DNA (partial): TGTGCCAGCAGTAGACAGGGAAGTGCAGAA. The chain combines TRBV13-2 with TRBJ2-3; 7 nucleotides agree with TRBD1. The read finishes 4 residues shy of the CDR3 end, and the germline J gene is used to complete it. This CDR3 is 14 amino acids long. The V gene's germline CDR1 is NNHNN and CDR2 SYGAGS (reference sequence). With V trimmed by 7 bases and J by 0 bases, 5 bases remained unmatched.

The sample holds many counts of this clone. Gene names are the mouse ones. The CDR3 is cut off 4 residues early in the read; its end comes from the germline J gene. The rearrangement joins TRBV13-2 to TRBJ2-3; 8 bases align to TRBD2. V was pared by 3 bases and J by 0 bases, with 0 bases of the junction left unmatched. The germline CDR1 and CDR2 sequences are NNHNN and SYGAGS (reference sequence). The CDR3 has 14 amino acids. The CDR3 sequence is CASGGTGSAETLYF. The sequenced part of the CDR3 DNA is TGTGCCAGCGGTGGGACTGGGAGTGCAGAA.

This clone was seen a few times. Mouse gene names apply. The read ends 4 residues shy of where the CDR3 ends; the end is completed using the germline J gene. The chain carries TRBV19 and TRBJ2-7; no clear D. This CDR3 has 12 amino acids. The germline CDR1 and CDR2 sequences are FNHDT and SITEND (reference sequence). CDR3: CASSIRGYEQYF. Partial CDR3 DNA: TGTGCCAGCAGTATAAGAGGGTAT.

This clone was recorded many times. Genes and germline come from the mouse. Read data end 4 residues before the CDR3 end; the end is taken from the germline J gene. The rearrangement uses TRBV13-2 and TRBJ2-3; D perhaps matches TRBD2 (7 bases). Trimming removed 0 bases from V and 2 bases from J, with 10 bases in between. The CDR3 is 15 amino acids. CDR1 and CDR2 from the germline V gene are NNHNN and SYGAGS (reference sequence). The CDR3 protein is CASGDVLGAAETLYF. CDR3 DNA (partial): TGTGCCAGCGGTGATGTCCTGGGGGCTGCAGAA.

In this sample, this clone turned up many times. Each gene name is a mouse one. Read sequence stops 4 residues before the CDR3 end, and the germline J gene provides the missing end. The rearrangement links TRBV5 to TRBJ2-3, with TRBD1 as a possible D gene (6 bases). Trimming shortened V by 4 bases and J by 3 bases, and 11 bases separated the two germline ends. The germline V gene encodes CDR1 LGHNA and CDR2 YNLKQL (reference sequence). The CDR3 sequence is 14 residues long. The part of the CDR3 DNA that was read is TGTGCCAGCAGCCCTCTCCAGGGGGCAGAA. Protein: CASSPLQGAE. The whole CDR3 reads CASSPLQGAETLYF.

In this sample, this clone turned up many times. Gene and germline names: mouse. The CDR3 end falls 4 residues outside the read, so it is completed with the germline J gene. The rearrangement uses TRBV13-2 and TRBJ1-2; TRBD1 might be the D (5 bases). V lost 3 bases to trimming and J lost 3 bases, with 6 bases between them. This CDR3 is built from 12 residues. Germline CDR1 is NNHNN and CDR2 is SYGAGS (reference sequence). This chain's CDR3 is CASGGGDSDYTF. CDR3 DNA (partial): TGTGCCAGCGGTGGAGGGGACTCC.

This clone has ten or more counts. The gene symbols are mouse symbols. The read ends 4 residues shy of where the CDR3 ends; the end is completed using the germline J gene. The gene calls are TRBV1 and TRBJ2-1, with 11 bases aligning to TRBD2. The germline V gene has CDR1 NSQYPW and CDR2 LRSPGD (reference sequence). The CDR3 is 16 amino acids. Germline trimming cut 0 bases from V and 4 bases from J; bases unmatched to any gene: 2. CDR3 DNA, as far as it was read: TGCACCTGCAGTGCAGATCGGGACTGGGGGTATGCT. This translates into CTCSADRDWGYA. The entire CDR3 protein is CTCSADRDWGYAEQFF.

The sample holds a few counts of this clone. The gene symbols are mouse symbols. The read terminates 4 residues before the CDR3 end, so the remaining end is supplied by the germline J gene. V is TRBV19 and J is TRBJ2-5; 9 positions match TRBD1. This CDR3 has 14 residues. Looked up from germline, CDR1 is FNHDT and CDR2 is SITEND (reference sequence). This CDR3 is CASTPGTGKDTQYF. CDR3 DNA (partial): TGTGCCAGCACCCCCGGGACAGGGAAAGAC.

This clone was detected many times. Gene labels here are mouse ones. The read halts 4 residues ahead of the CDR3 end, with the missing end drawn from the germline J gene. This chain joins TRBV5 and TRBJ1-1; D gene uncertain. Germline lookup yields CDR1 LGHNA and CDR2 YNLKQL (reference sequence). CDR3 size: 11 residues. Trimming removed 0 bases from V and 4 bases from J, with 0 bases in between. CDR3 protein: CASSQDTEVFF. The part of the CDR3 DNA that was read is TGTGCCAGCAGCCAAGACACA.

This clone was seen ten or more times. The germline and genes are mouse ones. Read coverage stops 4 residues before the CDR3 terminus; the germline J gene supplies the remainder. The chain joins TRBV1 to TRBJ2-1; 7 positions agree with TRBD2. This CDR3 region has 14 residues. CDR1 and CDR2 from the germline V gene are NSQYPW and LRSPGD (reference sequence). The trim removed 4 bases at V and 3 bases at J, leaving 3 bases unmatched. Incomplete CDR3 DNA: TGCACCTGCAGTGACTGGGGCCTCTATGCT. This encodes CTCSDWGLYA. In full, the CDR3 is CTCSDWGLYAEQFF.

This clone was seen at least ten times. Here the gene names and germline are mouse. The read terminates 4 residues before the CDR3 end, so the remaining end is supplied by the germline J gene. This chain connects TRBV16 to TRBJ2-5; TRBD1 matches 9 bases. CDR1 is SGHSA and CDR2 is FRNQAP in the germline V gene. The CDR3 is made up of 14 amino acids. This CDR3 reads CASSLGDREDTQYF. The sequenced part of the CDR3 DNA is TGTGCAAGCAGCTTAGGGGACAGGGAAGAC.

In this sample, this clone turned up a few times. Germline and genes here are mouse. The CDR3 is cut off 4 residues early in the read; its end comes from the germline J gene. The rearrangement links TRBV4 to TRBJ1-2; tentatively, D is TRBD1 (6 bases). This CDR3 has 15 residues. Trimming pared 5 bases from V and 0 bases from J, leaving 13 bases between. Germline-derived CDR1 and CDR2 are LGHDT and YNNKQL (reference sequence). The CDR3 reads CASSPLGTSNSDYTF. CDR3 DNA (partial): TGTGCCAGCAGCCCCCTCGGGACATCAAACTCC.

This clone was recorded many times. Mouse names are used for the genes. The sequence runs out 4 residues before the end of the CDR3; the remainder is reconstructed from the germline J gene. The rearrangement joins TRBV29 to TRBJ1-1, with D hard to call. This CDR3 spans 11 amino acids. Germline-derived CDR1 and CDR2 are MSHET and SYDVDS. Incomplete CDR3 DNA: TGTGCTAGCAGTGTTGGGACA. Amino acids: CASSVGT. The full-length CDR3 reads as CASSVGTEVFF.

This clone was seen more than once but under ten times. Germline and junction disagree at one end, which may indicate a read error. Gene names are mouse gene names. The sequenced fragment ends 4 residues before the CDR3 boundary, so the rest is inferred from the germline J gene. The rearrangement joins TRBV1 to TRBJ2-2; 11 bases are shared with TRBD2. The germline CDR1 and CDR2 sequences are NSQYPW and LRSPGD (reference sequence). The CDR3 runs 16 residues. The CDR3 loop is CTCSTDWGGNTGQLYF. Partial CDR3 DNA: TGCACCTGCAGTACAGACTGGGGGGGAAACACCGGG.

Worth noting for this clone: Gene names and germline match the mouse. The CDR3 end falls 4 residues outside the read, so it is completed with the germline J gene. The chain uses TRBV13-1 and TRBJ2-7, with 10 bases fitting TRBD2. This CDR3 is 13 amino acids long. The V gene's germline CDR1 is NSHNY and CDR2 SYGAGN. The CDR3 DNA, read in part, is TGTGCCAGCAGTGGGGACTGGGGTCAT. This encodes CASSGDWGH. The CDR3 in its entirety is CASSGDWGHEQYF.

Ten or more counts support this clone. Genes here carry mouse names. Sequencing ends 4 residues short of the CDR3 end; the germline J gene provides the rest. The chain recombines TRBV16 with TRBJ2-7; D is undetermined. Germline CDR1 and CDR2: SGHSA and FRNQAP. CDR3 length: 12 residues. The covered CDR3 bases are TGTGCAAGCAGCCCGACATCTTAT. The encoded protein is CASSPTSY. The full CDR3 protein reads CASSPTSYEQYF. Filled out from reference TRBV16 and TRBJ2-7, the complete variable domain reads NAGVIQTPRHKVTGKGQEATLWCEPISGHSAVFWYRQTIVQGLEFLTYFRNQAPIDDSGMPKERFSAQMPNQSHSTLKIQSTQPQDSAVYLCASSPTSYEQYFGPGTRLTVL.

This clone has just a few counts. Gene names and germline refer to mouse. With the read ending 4 residues before the CDR3 end, the germline J gene is used to fill in that end. V is TRBV5 and J is TRBJ2-5; 7 bases are a match to TRBD2. Germline V gene lookup returns CDR1 LGHNA and CDR2 YNLKQL (reference sequence). CDR3 size: 14 residues. The CDR3 protein is CASSPRGGRDTQYF. The covered CDR3 bases are TGTGCCAGCAGCCCCCGTGGGGGGAGGGAC.

Details on this clone: The genes and germline here are from mouse. CDR3 loop: CASSISGHNTGQLYF. Partial CDR3 DNA: TGTGCCAGCAGTATTTCGGGACATAACACCGGG. The chain uses TRBV19 and TRBJ2-2, with D possibly TRBD1 on 6 matching bases. The read ends 4 residues shy of where the CDR3 ends; the end is completed using the germline J gene. The CDR3 is 15 amino acids. Trimming removed 2 bases from V and 2 bases from J, with 10 bases in between. Germline V gives CDR1 FNHDT, CDR2 SITEND (reference sequence).